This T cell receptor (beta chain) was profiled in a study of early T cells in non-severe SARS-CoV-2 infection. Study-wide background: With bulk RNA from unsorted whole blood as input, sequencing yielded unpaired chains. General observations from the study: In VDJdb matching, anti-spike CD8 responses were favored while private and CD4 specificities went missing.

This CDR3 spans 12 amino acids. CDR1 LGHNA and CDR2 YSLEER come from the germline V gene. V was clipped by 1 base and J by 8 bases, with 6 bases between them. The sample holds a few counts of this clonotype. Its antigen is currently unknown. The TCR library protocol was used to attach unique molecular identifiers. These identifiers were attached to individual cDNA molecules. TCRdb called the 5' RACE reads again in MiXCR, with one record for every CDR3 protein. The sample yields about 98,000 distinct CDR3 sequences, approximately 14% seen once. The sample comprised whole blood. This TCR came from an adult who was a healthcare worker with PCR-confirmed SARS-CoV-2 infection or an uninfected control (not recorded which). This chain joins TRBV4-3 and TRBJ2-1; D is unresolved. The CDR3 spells CASSQVPHEQFF. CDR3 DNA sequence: TGCGCCAGCAGCCAAGTCCCCCATGAGCAGTTCTTC.